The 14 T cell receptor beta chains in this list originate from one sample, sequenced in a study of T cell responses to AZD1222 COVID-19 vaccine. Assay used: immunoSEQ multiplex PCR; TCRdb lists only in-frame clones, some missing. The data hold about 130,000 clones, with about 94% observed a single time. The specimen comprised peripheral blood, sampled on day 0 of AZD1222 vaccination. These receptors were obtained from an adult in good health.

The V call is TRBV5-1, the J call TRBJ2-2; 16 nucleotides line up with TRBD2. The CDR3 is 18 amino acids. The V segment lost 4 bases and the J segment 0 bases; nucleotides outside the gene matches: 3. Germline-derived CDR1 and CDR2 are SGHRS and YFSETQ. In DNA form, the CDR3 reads TGCGCCAGCAGCCTGGGGACTAGCGGGGGGGCGAACACCGGGGAGCTGTTTTTT. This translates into CASSLGTSGGANTGELFF.

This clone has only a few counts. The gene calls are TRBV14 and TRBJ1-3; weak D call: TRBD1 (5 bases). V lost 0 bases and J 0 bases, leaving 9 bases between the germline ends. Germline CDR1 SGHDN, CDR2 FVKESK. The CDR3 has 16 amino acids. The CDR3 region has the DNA TGTGCCAGCAGCCAAGAGCACACAGGCTCTGGAAACACCATATATTTT. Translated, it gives CASSQEHTGSGNTIYF.

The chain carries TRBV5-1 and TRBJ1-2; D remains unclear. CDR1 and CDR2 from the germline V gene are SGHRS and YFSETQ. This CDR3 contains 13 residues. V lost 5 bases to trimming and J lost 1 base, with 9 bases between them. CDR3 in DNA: TGCGCCAGCAGAACTGGCGATAACTATGGCTACACCTTC. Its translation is CASRTGDNYGYTF.

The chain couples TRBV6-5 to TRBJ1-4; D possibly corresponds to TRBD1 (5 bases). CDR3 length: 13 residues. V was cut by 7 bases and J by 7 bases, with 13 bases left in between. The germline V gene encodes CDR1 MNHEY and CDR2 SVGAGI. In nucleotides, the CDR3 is TGTGCCAGCATCGGGGACGCTGGTGAAAAACTGTTTTTT. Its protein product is CASIGDAGEKLFF.

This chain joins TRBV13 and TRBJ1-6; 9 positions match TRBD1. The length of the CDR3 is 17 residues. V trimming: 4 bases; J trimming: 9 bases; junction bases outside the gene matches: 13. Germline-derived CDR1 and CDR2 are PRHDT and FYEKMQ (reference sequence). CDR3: CASSSPSIQGQGSPLHF. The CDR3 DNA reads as TGTGCCAGCAGCTCACCTTCCATACAGGGACAGGGTTCACCCCTCCACTTT. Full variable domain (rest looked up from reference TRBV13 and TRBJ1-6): AAGVIQSPRHLIKEKRETATLKCYPIPRHDTVYWYQQGPGQDPQFLISFYEKMQSDKGSIPDRFSAQQFSDYHSELNMSSLELGDSALYFCASSSPSIQGQGSPLHFGNGTRLTVT.

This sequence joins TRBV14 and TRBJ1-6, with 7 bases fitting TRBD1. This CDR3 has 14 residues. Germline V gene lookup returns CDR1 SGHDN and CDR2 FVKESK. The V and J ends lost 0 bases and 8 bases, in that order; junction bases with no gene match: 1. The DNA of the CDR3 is TGTGCCAGCAGCCAAGAGACAGGGTATTCACCCCTCCACTTT. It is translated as CASSQETGYSPLHF. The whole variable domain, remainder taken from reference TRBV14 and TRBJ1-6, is EAGVTQFPSHSVIEKGQTVTLRCDPISGHDNLYWYRRVMGKEIKFLLHFVKESKQDESGMPNNRFLAERTGGTYSTLKVQPAELEDSGVYFCASSQETGYSPLHFGNGTRLTVT.

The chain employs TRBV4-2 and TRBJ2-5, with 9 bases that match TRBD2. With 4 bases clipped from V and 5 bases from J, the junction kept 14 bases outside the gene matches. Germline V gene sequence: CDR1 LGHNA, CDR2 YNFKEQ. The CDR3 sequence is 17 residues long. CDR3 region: CASSPPLAGAPRETQYF. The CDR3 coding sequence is TGTGCCAGCAGCCCGCCTTTAGCGGGGGCTCCGCGGGAGACCCAGTACTTC.

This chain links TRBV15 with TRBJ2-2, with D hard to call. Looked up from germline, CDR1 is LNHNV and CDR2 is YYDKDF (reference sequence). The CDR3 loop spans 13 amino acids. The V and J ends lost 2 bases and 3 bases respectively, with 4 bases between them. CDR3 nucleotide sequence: TGTGCCACCAGCAGACAAGACACCGGGGAGCTGTTTTTT. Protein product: CATSRQDTGELFF.

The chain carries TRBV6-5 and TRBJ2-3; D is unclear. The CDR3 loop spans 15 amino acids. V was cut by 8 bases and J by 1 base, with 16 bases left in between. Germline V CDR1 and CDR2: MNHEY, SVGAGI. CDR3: CASAVLDGRTDTQYF. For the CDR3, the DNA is TGTGCCAGCGCCGTATTGGACGGGCGCACAGATACGCAGTATTTT.

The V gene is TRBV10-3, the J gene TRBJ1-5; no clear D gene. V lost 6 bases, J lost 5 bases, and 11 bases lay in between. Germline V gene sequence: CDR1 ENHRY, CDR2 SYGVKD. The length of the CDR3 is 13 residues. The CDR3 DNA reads TGTGCCATCAGCGAACTTCGGGATCAGCCCCAGCATTTT. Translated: CAISELRDQPQHF.

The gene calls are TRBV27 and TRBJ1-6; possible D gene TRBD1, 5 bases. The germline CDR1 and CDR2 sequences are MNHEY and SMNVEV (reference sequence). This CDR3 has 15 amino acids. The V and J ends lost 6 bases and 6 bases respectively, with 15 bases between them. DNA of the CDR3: TGTGCCAGCAGCTTCGGGACTGGGATTAATTCACCCCTCCACTTT. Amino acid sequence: CASSFGTGINSPLHF.

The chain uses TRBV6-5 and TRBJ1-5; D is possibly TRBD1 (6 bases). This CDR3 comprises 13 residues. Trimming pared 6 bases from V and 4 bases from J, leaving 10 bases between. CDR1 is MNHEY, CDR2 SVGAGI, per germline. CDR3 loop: CASSPQGNQPQHF. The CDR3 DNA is TGTGCCAGCAGCCCACAGGGAAATCAGCCCCAGCATTTT.

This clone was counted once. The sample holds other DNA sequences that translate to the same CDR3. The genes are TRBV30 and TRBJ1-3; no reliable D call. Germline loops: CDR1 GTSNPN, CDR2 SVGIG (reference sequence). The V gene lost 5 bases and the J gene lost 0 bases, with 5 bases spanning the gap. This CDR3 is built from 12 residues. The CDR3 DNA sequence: TGTGCCTGGTCGAGCTCTGGAAACACCATATATTTT. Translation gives CAWSSSGNTIYF. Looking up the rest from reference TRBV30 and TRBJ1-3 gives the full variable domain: SQTIHQWPATLVQPVGSPLSLECTVEGTSNPNLYWYRQAAGRGLQLLFYSVGIGQISSEVPQNLSASRPQDRQFILSSKKLLLSDSGFYLCAWSSSGNTIYFGEGSWLTVV.

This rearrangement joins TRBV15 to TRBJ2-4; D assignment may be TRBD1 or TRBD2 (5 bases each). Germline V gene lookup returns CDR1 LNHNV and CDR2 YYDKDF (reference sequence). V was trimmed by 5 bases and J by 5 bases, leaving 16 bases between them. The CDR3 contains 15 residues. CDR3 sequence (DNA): TGTGCCACCAGCGGGAACACCGGGGCTCAAAACATTCAGTACTTC. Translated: CATSGNTGAQNIQYF.